A single sample gave rise to the 3 T cell receptor beta chains below, sequenced in a study of Ad26.COV2.S vaccination and SARS-CoV-2 variants. Profiling relied on immunoSEQ multiplex PCR, and the TCRdb table lists in-frame clones only, not all of them. The repertoire holds 250,000 to 300,000 clones, with about 90% as singletons. The treatment here: around 19 received Ad26.COV2.S at low or high dose, single or two shots; a few received placebo; per-sample allocation not given. Each sample was drawn 63 days after the first injection (of vaccine or placebo). The sample consisted of peripheral blood, taken in a trial of Ad26.COV2.S vaccine versus placebo. These receptors were collected from a person aged 18 to 59 who received the Ad26.COV2.S COVID-19 vaccine or a placebo.

For this clone: One end of the junction fails to match germline, which may point to a read error. CDR3 DNA sequence: TGTGCCAGCTCTCCACAGGGGGCGAGGGACGAGCAGTACTTC. It encodes CASSPQGARDEQYF. The rearrangement links TRBV18 to TRBJ2-7; 9 nucleotides align to TRBD1. The CDR3 runs 14 residues. Germline CDR1 and CDR2: KGHSH and LQKENI.

The rearrangement joins TRBV6-2 or TRBV6-3 to TRBJ1-2, with 8 bases lining up with TRBD1. Losses at the gene ends were 0 bases for V and 4 bases for J; bases not matched to a gene: 1. From germline, CDR1 is MNHEY and CDR2 SVGEGT. This CDR3 comprises 14 residues. CDR3 sequence: CASSYSGQGYGYTF. The CDR3 DNA sequence: TGTGCCAGCAGTTACTCTGGACAGGGCTATGGCTACACCTTC.

This clone was detected only a few times. This rearrangement joins TRBV5-4 to TRBJ1-2; unclear D gene. The CDR3 spans 15 residues. V lost 0 bases, J lost 6 bases, and 15 bases lay in between. From germline, CDR1 is SGHNT and CDR2 YYREEE (reference sequence). The CDR3 sequence: CASSLALATQDGYTF. CDR3 in DNA: TGTGCCAGCAGCTTGGCATTGGCCACGCAAGATGGCTACACCTTC.